Listed below are T cell receptor beta chains from one sample, sequenced in a study of CD8 T cells in ankylosing spondylitis. MiXCR, run by TCRdb on the 5' RACE reads, gives a single entry per CDR3 protein. The sample records more than 150,000 distinct CDR3 sequences, approximately 18% being singletons. Material: blood, either unsorted or a sorted T cell fraction (not recorded which). These receptors all come from a male donor aged 10-29 years with ankylosing spondylitis or in good health (not recorded which). Both conserved end residues are part of each CDR3. A D gene is named only where the DNA matches it firmly. Not all rows give a size; the values are once, few, many and, for expanded clones, a class.

d_call j_call v_call clone_size cdr3_aa cdr3_nt
. TRBJ1-2 TRBV3-1 many CASSQTVNYGYTF TGTGCCAGCAGCCAGACGGTGAACTATGGCTACACCTTC
TRBD2 TRBJ2-5 TRBV10-2 many CASRPTSGSPETQYF TGCGCCAGCAGGCCGACTAGCGGGAGCCCTGAGACCCAGTACTTC
. TRBJ2-7 TRBV9 . CASSVDGTRGYEQYF TGTGCCAGCAGCGTAGACGGGACCCGGGGTTACGAGCAGTACTTC
. TRBJ1-1 TRBV12-3/TRBV12-4 many CASSPRQTMNTEAFF TGTGCCAGCAGTCCCCGACAGACCATGAACACTGAAGCTTTCTTT
. TRBJ2-5 TRBV7-9 many CASSLAGSETQYF TGTGCCAGCAGCCTGGCAGGGTCGGAGACCCAGTACTTC
. TRBJ1-1 TRBV10-2 many CASRAGVEAFF TGCGCCAGCAGGGCGGGGGTTGAAGCTTTCTTT
. TRBJ2-1 TRBV20-1 many CSARGDNSYNEQFF TGCAGTGCTAGGGGTGACAACTCCTACAATGAGCAGTTCTTC
TRBD2 TRBJ2-1 TRBV4-3 many CASSQDLGSGAPSSYNEQFF TGCGCCAGCAGCCAAGATCTCGGTAGCGGGGCACCAAGCTCCTACAATGAGCAGTTCTTC
. TRBJ2-7 TRBV12-3/TRBV12-4 . CASSHQGEQYF TGTGCCAGCAGTCACCAGGGCGAGCAGTACTTC
TRBD2 TRBJ2-5 TRBV6-2/TRBV6-3 many CASSKQREIETQYF TGTGCCAGCAGTAAGCAGCGGGAGATAGAGACCCAGTACTTC
TRBD1 TRBJ1-2 TRBV6-5 few CASRRGGTGGFGYTF TGTGCCAGCAGACGTGGGGGGACAGGGGGCTTTGGCTACACCTTC
TRBD1 TRBJ1-2 TRBV12-3/TRBV12-4 many CASSPDRAGYTF TGTGCCAGCAGCCCCGACAGGGCGGGCTACACCTTC
. TRBJ1-1 TRBV6-2/TRBV6-3 . CASSDRFSGTEAFF TGTGCCAGCAGTGATAGGTTTTCGGGAACTGAAGCTTTCTTT
. TRBJ2-2 TRBV5-1 many CASRGVGELFF TGCGCCAGCCGAGGAGTGGGGGAGCTGTTTTTT
. TRBJ2-6 TRBV20-1 many CSARVGYGANVLTF TGCAGTGCTAGAGTCGGGTACGGGGCCAACGTCCTGACTTTC
. TRBJ2-7 TRBV5-1 many CASSVGSRDHEQYF TGCGCCAGCAGCGTGGGGTCCCGGGACCACGAGCAGTACTTC
TRBD1 TRBJ2-5 TRBV28 many CASRKTGKETQYF TGTGCCAGCAGGAAGACAGGGAAAGAGACCCAGTACTTC
TRBD1 TRBJ1-2 TRBV25-1 . CASSDTLTGGEGYTF TGTGCCAGCAGTGACACACTGACAGGGGGAGAAGGCTACACCTTC
. TRBJ1-2 TRBV29-1 many CSVANIANYGYTF TGCAGCGTTGCGAACATCGCTAACTATGGCTACACCTTC
TRBD1 TRBJ1-1 TRBV12-3/TRBV12-4 many CASRGGQGNTEAFF TGTGCCAGCAGGGGCGGACAGGGAAACACTGAAGCTTTCTTT
. TRBJ2-1 TRBV20-1 many CSATVTGYEQFF TGCAGTGCTACCGTTACAGGGTATGAGCAGTTCTTC
TRBD2 TRBJ2-1 TRBV12-3/TRBV12-4 . CASSLRAGAQFF TGTGCCAGCAGTCTCCGAGCGGGAGCGCAGTTCTTC
TRBD2 TRBJ2-1 TRBV5-1 . CASSVASGRSMEQFF TGCGCCAGCAGCGTAGCTAGCGGGAGGTCTATGGAGCAGTTCTTC
. TRBJ1-5 TRBV29-1 once CSVAQGGNQPQHF TGCAGCGTTGCCCAGGGAGGCAATCAGCCCCAGCATTTT
. TRBJ1-1 TRBV29-1 . CSVEDERPTEEAFF TGCAGCGTTGAAGACGAGCGGCCGACAGAAGAAGCTTTCTTT
. TRBJ1-1 TRBV12-3/TRBV12-4 many CASSLSSGDTEAFF TGTGCCAGCAGTTTATCCTCAGGGGACACTGAAGCTTTCTTT
. TRBJ2-1 TRBV30 . CAWSDLGSSYNEQFF TGTGCCTGGAGTGATTTAGGGAGCTCCTACAATGAGCAGTTCTTC
. TRBJ1-4 TRBV20-1 once CSANRGGSREKLFF TGCAGTGCTAACCGGGGGGGTTCACGAGAAAAACTGTTTTTT
. TRBJ2-7 TRBV29-1 many CSVVRISSYEQYF TGCAGCGTTGTGCGCATCTCTAGTTACGAGCAGTACTTC
TRBD1 TRBJ2-2 TRBV28 many CASSFPLQGLGTGELFF TGTGCCAGCAGTTTTCCCTTACAGGGGTTGGGCACCGGGGAGCTGTTTTTT
. TRBJ2-4 TRBV28 many CASSLFGRPQGRNIQYF TGTGCCAGCAGTTTATTCGGTCGACCCCAGGGTCGGAACATTCAGTACTTC
. TRBJ1-1 TRBV7-3 many CASSQTGNTEAFF TGTGCCAGCAGCCAGACAGGGAACACTGAAGCTTTCTTT
. TRBJ2-5 TRBV5-6 . CASSFASAEETQYF TGTGCCAGCAGCTTCGCTTCGGCAGAAGAGACCCAGTACTTC
TRBD2 TRBJ2-7 TRBV10-3 many CAISWTSGRDEQYF TGTGCCATCAGCTGGACTAGCGGGAGGGACGAGCAGTACTTC
. TRBJ2-7 TRBV15 many CATGRDRSYEQYF TGTGCCACCGGCCGGGACCGATCCTACGAGCAGTACTTC
. TRBJ2-1 TRBV19 many CASSTSVGQNYNEQFF TGTGCCAGTAGTACAAGTGTTGGACAGAACTACAATGAGCAGTTCTTC
TRBD2 TRBJ2-5 TRBV11-2 many CASSSRLLTSDQETQYF TGTGCCAGCAGCTCTAGACTACTTACTAGCGACCAAGAGACCCAGTACTTC
. TRBJ2-3 TRBV27 once CASSSPRTASTDTQYF TGTGCCAGCAGTTCCCCACGTACGGCTAGCACAGATACGCAGTATTTT
. TRBJ2-3 TRBV27 . CASSLLQGGSTDTQYF TGTGCCAGCAGTTTACTACAGGGGGGGAGTACGGATACGCAGTATTTT
TRBD2 TRBJ2-5 TRBV5-6 few CASSASRGTGTQYF TGTGCCAGCAGCGCCTCGCGGGGGACGGGGACCCAGTACTTC
. TRBJ2-5 TRBV7-7 many CASSLYQAQETQYF TGTGCCAGCAGCTTATACCAGGCCCAAGAGACCCAGTACTTC
. TRBJ1-1 TRBV7-3 many CASSLTGGMNTEAFF TGTGCCAGCAGCTTAACCGGGGGAATGAACACTGAAGCTTTCTTT
TRBD1 TRBJ2-5 TRBV29-1 few CSAEGQHQETQYF TGCAGCGCAGAGGGACAGCATCAAGAGACCCAGTACTTC
. TRBJ2-5 TRBV12-3/TRBV12-4 many CASSFLSGDPRETQYF TGTGCCAGCAGTTTTCTTAGCGGAGATCCCCGAGAGACCCAGTACTTC
. TRBJ2-5 TRBV12-3/TRBV12-4 many CASSGQLYQETQYF TGTGCCAGCAGTGGACAGCTGTACCAAGAGACCCAGTACTTC